Below, 12 T cell receptor beta chains from the same sample are listed, as sequenced in a study of CD8+ T cells in alopecia areata (dated by TCRdb to between 2018 and 2020). The library was produced with the immunoSEQ multiplex PCR assay. For TCR sequencing, RNA was extracted from every sample and reverse transcribed into cDNA to serve as template. TCRdb took over this immuneACCESS table, retaining in-frame rearrangements with V and J assigned. Such tables are incomplete; in checked studies, under half of the missing clones stem from an unresolved V gene, and the remainder is unexplained. This sample has 90,000 to 130,000 clones in its table, and around 55% of those were observed once. The top ten constitute more than 20% of the sample. The sample taken for sequencing was CD8+ T cells sorted from blood. The receptors shown here come from a human donor in good health.

The chain is built from TRBV2 and TRBJ1-2; D is unclear. This CDR3 contains 11 residues. V dropped 6 bases and J dropped 6 bases, with 8 bases sitting between them. Germline V gene sequence: CDR1 SNHLY, CDR2 FYNNEI. CDR3 nucleotides: TGTGCCAGCAGGGGATTGGATGGCTACACCTTC. Translating it yields CASRGLDGYTF. Complete variable domain (other parts from reference TRBV2 and TRBJ1-2): EPEVTQTPSHQVTQMGQEVILRCVPISNHLYFYWYRQILGQKVEFLVSFYNNEISEKSEIFDDQFSVERPDGSNFTLKIRSTKLEDSAMYFCASRGLDGYTFGSGTRLTVV.

The chain carries TRBV15 and TRBJ1-4, with D uncertain. Trimming pared 6 bases from V and 0 bases from J, leaving 14 bases between. Per germline, CDR1 LNHNV and CDR2 YYDKDF (reference sequence). The CDR3 is 16 amino acids. The CDR3 DNA reads as TGTGCCACCAGTTGGGGAGGGTTGGCAACTAATGAAAAACTGTTTTTT. Translation: CATSWGGLATNEKLFF.

The rearrangement uses TRBV6-5 and TRBJ2-3; D not certain. V lost 8 bases, J lost 3 bases, and 18 bases lay in between. The CDR3 contains 15 residues. From germline, CDR1 is MNHEY and CDR2 SVGAGI. This CDR3 is CASSPLLVGTDTQYF. CDR3 nucleotide sequence: TGTGCCAGCTCCCCTTTACTCGTAGGAACAGATACGCAGTATTTT.

This chain joins TRBV27 and TRBJ2-7, with D possibly matching TRBD2 (5 bases). Per germline, CDR1 MNHEY and CDR2 SMNVEV (reference sequence). There are 11 residues in the CDR3. Deletions cut 4 bases from V and 7 bases from J, with 8 bases between. The CDR3 loop reads CASSSTGEQYF. The CDR3 nucleotides read TGTGCCAGCAGTTCCACGGGGGAGCAGTACTTC.

The chain recombines TRBV13 with TRBJ2-3; D is unresolved. The CDR3 consists of 14 residues. With 5 bases removed from V and 2 bases from J, the gap between germline ends came to 11 bases. CDR1 and CDR2 (germline): PRHDT, FYEKMQ (reference sequence). CDR3 sequence (DNA): TGTGCCAGCAGCACCGGATGGTACACAGATACGCAGTATTTT. It translates to CASSTGWYTDTQYF.

The chain has TRBV11-1 and TRBJ2-7; TRBD1 aligns across 7 bases. Losses at the gene ends were 0 bases for V and 5 bases for J; bases not matched to a gene: 4. CDR1 and CDR2 (germline): SGHAT, FQDESV (reference sequence). This CDR3 spans 14 amino acids. Here the CDR3 DNA reads TGTGCCAGCAGCTTAGCGACAGGGTACGACGAGCAGTACTTC. Amino acid sequence: CASSLATGYDEQYF.

This clone was seen only a few times. The chain is built from TRBV7-9 and TRBJ2-7, with 9 nucleotides matching TRBD1. The CDR3 consists of 14 residues. Germline lookup yields CDR1 SEHNR and CDR2 FQNEAQ (reference sequence). The trim removed 5 bases at V and 5 bases at J, leaving 7 bases unmatched. CDR3 region: CASSQPGQGNEQYF. The CDR3 coding sequence is TGTGCCAGCAGCCAGCCGGGACAGGGCAACGAGCAGTACTTC.

This clone has more than one count but fewer than ten. The rearrangement uses TRBV21-1 and TRBJ2-6; the table names TRBD2, a call not compared with the DNA. TRBV21-1 is a documented pseudogene. CDR3 length: 21 residues. The CDR3 DNA follows: TGTGCCAGCAGCAAACGGCAGCACCGTGGGGACGGGAGTACTGGGGCCAACGTCCTGACTTTC. This gives the protein CASSKRQHRGDGSTGANVLTF.

The rearrangement joins TRBV23-1 to TRBJ2-1; maybe TRBD1 (5 bases). TRBV23-1 is assigned to the ORF class and has an uncertain function. With 6 bases removed from V and 0 bases from J, the gap between germline ends came to 27 bases. CDR3 length: 20 residues. The CDR3 is CASSTRVPLGHKFSYNEQFF. The CDR3 coding sequence is TGCGCCAGCAGCACCCGCGTACCTTTAGGACACAAGTTCTCCTACAATGAGCAGTTCTTC.

The V call is TRBV5-6, the J call TRBJ2-1; 15 nucleotides align to TRBD2. With 5 bases clipped from V and 7 bases from J, the junction kept 7 bases outside the gene matches. This CDR3 region has 16 residues. CDR1 is SGHDT, CDR2 YYEEEE, per germline. For the CDR3, the DNA is TGTGCCAGCAGATGGGGACTAGCGGGGGGCCTGAATGAGCAGTTCTTC. Its translation: CASRWGLAGGLNEQFF.

V is TRBV18 and J is TRBJ2-5; 10 nucleotides match TRBD1. V trimming: 2 bases; J trimming: 5 bases; junction bases outside the gene matches: 8. The CDR3 is 16 residues long. Germline V gene data show CDR1 as KGHSH and CDR2 as LQKENI. In nucleotides, the CDR3 is TGTGCCAGCTCACCAACCGGGACAGGGGACTGGGAGACCCAGTACTTC. Its protein product is CASSPTGTGDWETQYF.

V gene TRBV5-6 combines with J gene TRBJ2-7; D is possibly TRBD1 (5 bases). This CDR3 is 14 amino acids long. Trimming left V 4 bases short and J 7 bases short, with 18 bases between. Germline assignment: CDR1 SGHDT and CDR2 YYEEEE. The CDR3 DNA reads TGTGCCAGCAGCCCCGGGTGGGGCCTGGGGGAGCAGTACTTC. Protein product: CASSPGWGLGEQYF.